This T cell receptor beta chain originates from a study of blood T cells in healthy people across ages. General study findings and limits: A strong correlation was seen between TCR beta diversity and naive T cell percentage.

A second PCR, run for about 6 to 11 cycles, used a sample-barcoded 5' primer plus a J-beta primer mix. Each CDR3 protein is one row after TCRdb ran MiXCR on the 5' RACE reads. The table has about 570,000 distinct CDR3 sequences, about 26% seen once. In germline, CDR1 is SNHLY, CDR2 FYNNEI. Trimming took off 7 bases at V and 8 bases at J, with 14 bases between the two ends. The CDR3 is made up of 12 amino acids. This clonotype occurred a few times. The antigen is undetermined. These same data were also listed under a study on T cells of mothers and their children.

The sequencing sample was made of blood. The chain combines TRBV2 with TRBJ1-2; TRBD1 is a possible D gene (5 bases). This sequence was found in a boy younger than 10 in good health. The CDR3 nucleotides are TGTGCCAGCAACGGTGGGGCGAACGGCTACACCTTC. Protein product: CASNGGANGYTF.